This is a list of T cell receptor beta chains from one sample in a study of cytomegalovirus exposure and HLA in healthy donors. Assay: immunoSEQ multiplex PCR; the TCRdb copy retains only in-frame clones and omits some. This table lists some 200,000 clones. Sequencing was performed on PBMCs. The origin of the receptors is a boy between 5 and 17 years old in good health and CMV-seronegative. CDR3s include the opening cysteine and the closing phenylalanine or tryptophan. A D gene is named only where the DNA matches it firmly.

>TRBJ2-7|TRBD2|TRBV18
TGTGCCAGCTCACCACTGGGCGCGGGGGGATCCTACGAGCAGTACTTC
CASSPLGAGGSYEQYF
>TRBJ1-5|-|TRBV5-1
TGCGCCAGCAGCCCCACAGGAGATCAGCCCCAGCATTTT
CASSPTGDQPQHF
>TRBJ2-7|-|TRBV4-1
TGCGCCAGCAGCCAAGCCGGAGGGCGCAACGAGCAGTACTTC
CASSQAGGRNEQYF
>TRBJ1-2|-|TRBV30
TGTGCCTGGAGTTCCCGGGGAGCCCACTATGGCTACACCTTC
CAWSSRGAHYGYTF
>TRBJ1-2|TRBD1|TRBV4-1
TGCGCCAGCAGCCAAGTGACAGGGCTCATGCGTGATGGCTACACCTTC
CASSQVTGLMRDGYTF
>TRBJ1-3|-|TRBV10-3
TGTGCCATCGGGGCCAACCAAGGCTCTGGAAACACCATATATTTT
CAIGANQGSGNTIYF
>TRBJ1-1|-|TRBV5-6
TGTGCCAGCAGCTTGATGAGACTCGGACAACTGATGAACACTGAAGCTTTCTTT
CASSLMRLGQLMNTEAFF
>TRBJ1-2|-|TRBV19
TGTGCCAGTAGGGACTGGAGGGTGTCGGGTGGCTACACCTTC
CASRDWRVSGGYTF
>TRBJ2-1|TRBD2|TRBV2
TGTGCCAGCAGTGAAGCGTCCCGACTAGCGGGGCGCTTGAAACACAATGAGCAGTTCTTC
CASSEASRLAGRLKHNEQFF
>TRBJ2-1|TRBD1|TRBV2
TGTGCCAGGGGACAGGGAGCCTCTTATGAGCAGTTCTTC
CARGQGASYEQFF
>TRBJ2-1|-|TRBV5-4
TGTGCCAGCAGCTTGGTATCTAGCGTGAACAATGAGCAGTTCTTC
CASSLVSSVNNEQFF
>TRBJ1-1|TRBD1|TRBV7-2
TGTGCCAGCAGCTTAAAGACAGGGGGATCTGAAGCTTTCTTT
CASSLKTGGSEAFF
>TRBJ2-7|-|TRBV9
TGTGCCAGCAGCGTAGGGGGCGGGGTTGGGCACGAGCAGTACTTC
CASSVGGGVGHEQYF
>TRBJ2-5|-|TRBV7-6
TGTGCCAGCAGCTTCGGAGCTCGCCAAGAGACCCAGTACTTC
CASSFGARQETQYF
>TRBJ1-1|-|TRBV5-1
TGCGCCAGCAGCTTGGGGCCGAACACTGAAGCTTTCTTT
CASSLGPNTEAFF
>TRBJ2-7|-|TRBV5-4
TGTGCCAGCAGCTTTTCAGGGATAAACGAGCAGTACTTC
CASSFSGINEQYF
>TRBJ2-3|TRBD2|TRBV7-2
TGTGCCAGCAGCTTAGGACTAGCGGGGGCAGATACGCAGTATTTT
CASSLGLAGADTQYF
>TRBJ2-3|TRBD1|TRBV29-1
TGCAGCGCAAGCGGACAGGGCACCCTGAGGGCTGATACGCAGTATTTT
CSASGQGTLRADTQYF
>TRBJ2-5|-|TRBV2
TGTGCCAGCAGGGAAAGCGAAACTGCCCAAGAGACCCAGTACTTC
CASRESETAQETQYF
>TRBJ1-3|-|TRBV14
TGTGCCAGCTCACTTGGAAACACCATATATTTT
CASSLGNTIYF